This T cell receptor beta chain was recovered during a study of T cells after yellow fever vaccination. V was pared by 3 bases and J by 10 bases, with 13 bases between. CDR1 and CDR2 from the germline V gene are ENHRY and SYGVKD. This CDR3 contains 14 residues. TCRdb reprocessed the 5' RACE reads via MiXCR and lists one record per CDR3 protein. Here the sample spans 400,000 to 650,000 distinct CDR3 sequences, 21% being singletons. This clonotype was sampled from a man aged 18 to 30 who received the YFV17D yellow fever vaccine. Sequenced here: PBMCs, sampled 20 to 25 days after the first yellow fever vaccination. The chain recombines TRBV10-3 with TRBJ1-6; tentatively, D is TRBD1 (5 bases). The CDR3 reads CAISDAFRASPLHF. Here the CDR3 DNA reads TGTGCCATCAGTGACGCATTCAGGGCCTCACCCCTCCACTTT.